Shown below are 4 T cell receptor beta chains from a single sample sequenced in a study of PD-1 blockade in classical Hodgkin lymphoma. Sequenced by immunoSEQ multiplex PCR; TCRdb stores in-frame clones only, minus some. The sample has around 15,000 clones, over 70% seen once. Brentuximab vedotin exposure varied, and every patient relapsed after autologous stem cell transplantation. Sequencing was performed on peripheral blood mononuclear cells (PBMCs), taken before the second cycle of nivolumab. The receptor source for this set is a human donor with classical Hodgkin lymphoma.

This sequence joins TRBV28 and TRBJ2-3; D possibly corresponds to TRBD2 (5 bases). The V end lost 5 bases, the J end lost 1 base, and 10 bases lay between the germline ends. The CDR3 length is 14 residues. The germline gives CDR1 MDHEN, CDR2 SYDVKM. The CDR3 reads CASSDYSGTDTQYF. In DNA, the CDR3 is TGTGCCAGCAGTGATTATAGCGGCACAGATACGCAGTATTTT.

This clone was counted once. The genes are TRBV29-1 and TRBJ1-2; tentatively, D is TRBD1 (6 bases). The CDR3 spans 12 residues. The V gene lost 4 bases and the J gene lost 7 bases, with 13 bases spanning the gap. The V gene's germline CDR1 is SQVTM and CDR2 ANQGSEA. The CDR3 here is CSVVGGAGGYTF. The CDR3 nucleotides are TGCAGCGTTGTGGGGGGGGCGGGTGGCTACACCTTC.

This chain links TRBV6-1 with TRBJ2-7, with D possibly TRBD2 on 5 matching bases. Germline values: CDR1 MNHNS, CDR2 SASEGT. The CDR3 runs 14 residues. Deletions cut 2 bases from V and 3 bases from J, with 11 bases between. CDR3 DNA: TGTGCCAGCAGTGAATATCGGGAATTCTACGAGCAGTACTTC. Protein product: CASSEYREFYEQYF.

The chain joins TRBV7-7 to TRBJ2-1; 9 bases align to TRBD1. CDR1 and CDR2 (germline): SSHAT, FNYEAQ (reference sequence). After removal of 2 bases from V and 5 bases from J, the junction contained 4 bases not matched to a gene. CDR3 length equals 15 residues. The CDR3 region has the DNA TGTGCCAGCAGCTTAAACAGGGGGCAAAACAATGAGCAGTTCTTC. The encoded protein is CASSLNRGQNNEQFF. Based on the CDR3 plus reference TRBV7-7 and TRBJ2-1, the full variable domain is GAGVSQSPRYKVTKRGQDVTLRCDPISSHATLYWYQQALGQGPEFLTYFNYEAQPDKSGLPSDRFSAERPEGSISTLTIQRTEQRDSAMYRCASSLNRGQNNEQFFGPGTRLTVL.